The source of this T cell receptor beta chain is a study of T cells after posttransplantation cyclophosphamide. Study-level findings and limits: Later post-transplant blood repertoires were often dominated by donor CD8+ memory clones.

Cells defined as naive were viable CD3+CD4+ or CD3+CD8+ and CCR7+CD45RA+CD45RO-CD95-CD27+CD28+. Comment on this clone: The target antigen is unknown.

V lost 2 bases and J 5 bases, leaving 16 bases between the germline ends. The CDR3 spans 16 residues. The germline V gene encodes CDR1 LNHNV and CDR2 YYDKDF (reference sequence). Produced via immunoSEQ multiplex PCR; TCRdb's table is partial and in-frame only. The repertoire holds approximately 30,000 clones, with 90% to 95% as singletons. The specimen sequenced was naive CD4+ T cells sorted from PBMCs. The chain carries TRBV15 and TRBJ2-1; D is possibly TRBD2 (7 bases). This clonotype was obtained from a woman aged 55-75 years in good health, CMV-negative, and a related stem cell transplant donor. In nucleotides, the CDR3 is TGTGCCACCAGCAGATCTAGGGGGGGAGGTAACAATGAGCAGTTCTTC. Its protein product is CATSRSRGGGNNEQFF.